Below, 22 T cell receptor beta chains from the same sample are listed, as sequenced in a study of T cell repertoires in cytomegalovirus infection. TCRdb ran MiXCR on the reads and lists one entry per CDR3 protein. The table has more than 500,000 distinct CDR3 sequences, approximately 16% seen once. Sequencing used CD8+ T cells from PBMCs. The receptors come from a human donor in good health (CMV status not recorded). Some clones in this sample may be carry-over from other donors' samples.

This clonotype appeared once. Possible read error: a much larger clone is one base away. The chain uses TRBV12-3 or TRBV12-4 and TRBJ1-5; D is undetermined. This CDR3 comprises 15 residues. Trimming pared 4 bases from V and 1 base from J, leaving 11 bases between. The CDR3 region is CASSSEWASNQPQHF. The CDR3 region has the DNA TGTGCCAGCAGTTCTGAGTGGGCGAGCAATCAGCCCCAGCATTTT.

This clonotype was found many times. This sequence joins TRBV7-9 and TRBJ1-2; 8 nucleotides align to TRBD1. Germline V gives CDR1 SEHNR, CDR2 FQNEAQ (reference sequence). The length of the CDR3 is 15 residues. Germline trimming cut 3 bases from V and 8 bases from J; bases unmatched to any gene: 11. CDR3 residues: CASSLTGEGSEGYTF. As DNA, the CDR3 is TGTGCCAGCAGCTTGACAGGGGAAGGTTCAGAAGGCTACACCTTC.

This clonotype was counted only a few times. CDR3 in amino acids: CASSQDNREGTEAFF. The CDR3 DNA sequence: TGTGCCAGCAGCCAAGATAACAGGGAGGGGACTGAAGCTTTCTTT. The chain recombines TRBV3-1 with TRBJ1-1; D possibly corresponds to TRBD1 (6 bases). CDR1 LGHDT and CDR2 YNNKEL come from the germline V gene (reference sequence). V lost 0 bases and J 5 bases, leaving 13 bases between the germline ends. CDR3 size: 15 residues.

As for this clonotype: This may stem from a read error, because a much larger clone lies one nucleotide away. V usage is TRBV12-3 or TRBV12-4 and J usage is TRBJ2-1, with D possibly TRBD2 on 7 matching bases. The CDR3 runs 16 residues. Deletions cut 4 bases from V and 6 bases from J, with 19 bases between. The CDR3: CASSWGGLAVANEQFF. The CDR3 DNA reads as TGTGCCAGCAGTTGGGGGGGGCTAGCGGTAGCCAATGAGCAGTTCTTC.

This clonotype turned up a few times. CDR3 protein: CASSEGGLAGVSHEQYF. The CDR3 nucleotides are TGTGCCAGCAGTGAAGGGGGACTAGCGGGAGTTAGCCACGAGCAGTACTTC. This sequence joins TRBV2 and TRBJ2-7; 14 nucleotides agree with TRBD2. Losses at the gene ends were 1 base for V and 5 bases for J; bases not matched to a gene: 7. Germline-derived CDR1 and CDR2 are SNHLY and FYNNEI. CDR3 length: 17 amino acids.

This clonotype was seen at least ten times. The chain is built from TRBV7-6 and TRBJ2-7; 9 bases map to TRBD1. V was pared by 5 bases and J by 6 bases, with 5 bases of the junction left unmatched. Per the germline V gene, CDR1 is SGHVS and CDR2 is FNYEAQ. This CDR3 has 13 amino acids. DNA of the CDR3: TGTGCCAGCAGCCGGACAGGGGCTCGCGAGCAGTACTTC. It codes for CASSRTGAREQYF.

Details on this clonotype: This likely comes from a read error, as the CDR3 has no conserved phenylalanine or tryptophan at its end. This rearrangement joins TRBV28 to TRBJ2-7; 7 positions match TRBD2. The CDR3 totals 12 residues. Germline CDR1 is MDHEN and CDR2 is SYDVKM. Losses at the gene ends were 8 bases for V and 4 bases for J; bases not matched to a gene: 5. The CDR3 protein is CASSERGYEQYL. The CDR3 region has the DNA TGTGCCAGCTCCGAGCGGGGTTACGAGCAGTACTTA.

This clonotype was found many times. The chain links TRBV7-8 to TRBJ1-2; D is perhaps TRBD1 (5 bases). The CDR3 runs to 15 residues. Germline CDR1 reads SGHVS; CDR2 reads FQNEAQ. Trimming cost V 1 base and J 4 bases, with 13 bases left between them. The CDR3 reads CASSLVVEGVYGYTF. CDR3 bases: TGTGCCAGCAGCTTAGTGGTGGAAGGGGTCTATGGCTACACCTTC.

This clonotype was observed at least ten times. V is TRBV7-2 and J is TRBJ1-5; possibly TRBD1 for D (6 bases). Per germline, CDR1 SGHTA and CDR2 FQGNSA. Trimming shortened V by 6 bases and J by 0 bases, and 15 bases separated the two germline ends. The CDR3 totals 16 residues. The DNA for the CDR3 is TGTGCCAGCAGTTTGTGGACAGCTTATAGCAATCAGCCCCAGCATTTT. Protein: CASSLWTAYSNQPQHF.

A few counts support this clonotype. This chain links TRBV28 with TRBJ2-5; tentative D call: TRBD1 (6 bases). There are 14 residues in the CDR3. Per the germline V gene, CDR1 is MDHEN and CDR2 is SYDVKM. Trimming stripped 4 bases from V and 7 bases from J, with 16 bases between. The CDR3 loop is CASSSMTGAWTQYF. CDR3 DNA: TGTGCCAGCAGTTCCATGACAGGAGCATGGACCCAGTACTTC.

This clonotype was seen only a few times. V usage is TRBV14 and J usage is TRBJ1-2; D gene uncertain. The CDR3 length is 14 residues. From germline, CDR1 is SGHDN and CDR2 FVKESK. V was pared by 7 bases and J by 6 bases, with 18 bases between. Written as DNA, the CDR3 is TGTGCCAGCAACCCGGGAGCCATTATCGATGGCTACACCTTC. Translated, it gives CASNPGAIIDGYTF.

This clonotype was detected a few times. The rearrangement links TRBV6-5 to TRBJ1-2; no clear D. Germline lookup yields CDR1 MNHEY and CDR2 SVGAGI. Deletions cut 6 bases from V and 5 bases from J, with 19 bases between. The length of the CDR3 is 15 residues. CDR3 DNA: TGTGCCAGCAGCATCACTCCGGGCTCACTTTATGGCTACACCTTC. Amino acids: CASSITPGSLYGYTF.

In this sample, this clonotype turned up many times. The chain links TRBV9 to TRBJ2-1; 7 bases align to TRBD1. The CDR3 runs 12 residues. With 4 bases clipped from V and 9 bases from J, the junction kept 4 bases outside the gene matches. In germline, CDR1 is SGDLS, CDR2 YYNGEE. CDR3 region: CASSRTGVEQFF. The CDR3 DNA is TGTGCCAGCAGCCGAACAGGGGTTGAGCAGTTCTTC.

This clonotype was found many times. CDR3 DNA sequence: TGTGCCAGCAGCCACCCCTCGTGGGGGCCCCGTAATTCACCCCTCCACTTT. Its translation: CASSHPSWGPRNSPLHF. The chain couples TRBV14 to TRBJ1-6, with D perhaps TRBD1 (6 bases). CDR1 and CDR2 (germline): SGHDN, FVKESK. The CDR3 spans 17 residues. With 3 bases removed from V and 6 bases from J, the gap between germline ends came to 18 bases.

This clonotype has at least ten counts. The V call is TRBV12-3 or TRBV12-4, the J call TRBJ1-4, with 12 bases lining up with TRBD1. V trimming: 3 bases; J trimming: 3 bases; junction bases outside the gene matches: 8. The CDR3 has 18 amino acids. CDR3 sequence reads: CASSLGQGALVPNEKLFF. CDR3 DNA: TGTGCCAGCAGTTTGGGACAGGGGGCATTGGTGCCTAATGAAAAACTGTTTTTT.

This sequence joins TRBV20-1 and TRBJ2-4, with 11 bases matching TRBD2. The germline V gene encodes CDR1 DFQATT and CDR2 SNEGSKA (reference sequence). This CDR3 contains 17 residues. J gave up 2 bases and V 1 base, and 7 bases lay outside the gene matches. The CDR3 DNA is TGCAGTGCTAGAGTTCTTACTAGCGGGGGAACCAAAAACATTCAGTACTTC. Translation: CSARVLTSGGTKNIQYF.

A few counts support this clonotype. The gene calls are TRBV5-4 and TRBJ1-1; D is undetermined. The CDR3 runs to 15 residues. Germline V gene sequence: CDR1 SGHNT, CDR2 YYREEE (reference sequence). Between the trimmed V and J ends, which lost 3 bases and 3 bases, there was a span of 15 bases. The CDR3, as DNA: TGTGCCAGCAGCTGGCGAGAGGGAGGCGACACTGAAGCTTTCTTT. Protein sequence: CASSWREGGDTEAFF.

This clonotype has ten or more counts. The gene calls are TRBV7-2 and TRBJ2-1; 8 bases align to TRBD2. Germline V CDR1 and CDR2: SGHTA, FQGNSA. The CDR3 is made up of 15 amino acids. V dropped 2 bases and J dropped 8; count of bases not matched to a gene: 8. CDR3 DNA sequence: TGTGCCAGCAGCTTAACGGGGGGGGCAGGCGATGAGCAGTTCTTC. This encodes CASSLTGGAGDEQFF.

The rearrangement uses TRBV24-1 and TRBJ2-3; D gene uncertain. Looked up from germline, CDR1 is KGHDR and CDR2 is SFDVKD. The CDR3 has 16 residues. The germline V and J ends were trimmed by 0 bases and 0 bases, with 9 bases remaining between them. In nucleotides, the CDR3 is TGTGCCACCAGTGATTTGACAGCCTCTAGCACAGATACGCAGTATTTT. Translation gives CATSDLTASSTDTQYF.

This clonotype turned up a few times. The genes are TRBV3-1 and TRBJ1-2, with D hard to call. The CDR3 sequence is 15 residues long. V gave up 1 base and J gave up 8 bases, with 17 bases separating them. CDR1 and CDR2 from the germline V gene are LGHDT and YNNKEL (reference sequence). The CDR3 DNA follows: TGTGCCAGCAGCCAAGGAGGTTCCCCTCGGAAAGGCTACACCTTC. The encoded protein is CASSQGGSPRKGYTF.

In this sample, this clonotype is medium-sized (0.01 to 0.1%). The V gene is TRBV7-9, the J gene TRBJ2-4; D could derive from TRBD1 or TRBD2 (5 bases each). The CDR3 runs 16 residues. Per the germline V gene, CDR1 is SEHNR and CDR2 is FQNEAQ (reference sequence). The V and J ends lost 0 bases and 0 bases respectively, with 9 bases between them. Written as DNA, the CDR3 is TGTGCCAGCAGCTTAGCCCTGGGGGTAGCCAAAAACATTCAGTACTTC. Protein product: CASSLALGVAKNIQYF. Combining the CDR3 with reference TRBV7-9 and TRBJ2-4 gives the whole variable domain DTGVSQNPRHKITKRGQNVTFRCDPISEHNRLYWYRQTLGQGPEFLTYFQNEAQLEKSRLLSDRFSAERPKGSFSTLEIQRTEQGDSAMYLCASSLALGVAKNIQYFGAGTRLSVL.

The V call is TRBV6-4, the J call TRBJ1-6; 10 bases map to TRBD1. J was trimmed by 6 bases and V by 2 bases; bases with no gene match: 1. The CDR3 sequence is 15 residues long. Germline CDR1 is MRHNA and CDR2 is SNTAGT. This CDR3 is CASSDRQGANSPLHF. Here the CDR3 DNA reads TGTGCCAGCAGTGACAGACAGGGGGCTAATTCACCCCTCCACTTT.